The 17 T cell receptor beta chains given below trace back to one sample, sequenced in a study of cytomegalovirus exposure and HLA in healthy donors. A multiplex PCR was run with 60 Vbeta primers and 13 Jbeta primers. The assay was immunoSEQ multiplex PCR, and TCRdb's table has in-frame clones only and misses some. The table records some 150,000 clones, approximately 71% of them present only once. The sequenced sample consisted of PBMCs. These receptor sequences come from a woman in her fifties or sixties in good health and CMV-seronegative.

The chain couples TRBV6-1 to TRBJ2-1, with D tentatively TRBD2 (6 bases). Germline assignment: CDR1 MNHNS and CDR2 SASEGT. V was shortened by 3 bases and J by 7 bases, with 19 bases between the two germline ends. This CDR3 is built from 16 residues. The CDR3 region has the DNA TGTGCCAGCAGTGAGCCGGGGGTTCCTGGAACAAATGAGCAGTTCTTC. Protein sequence: CASSEPGVPGTNEQFF.

The chain combines TRBV15 with TRBJ2-3, with a possible D match to TRBD1 (6 bases). The CDR3 runs 15 residues. Germline V gene sequence: CDR1 LNHNV, CDR2 YYDKDF (reference sequence). V shed 0 bases and J shed 3 bases, with 10 bases lying between them. CDR3 in DNA: TGTGCCACCAGCAGAGATCTCGGGACAACAGATACGCAGTATTTT. It specifies CATSRDLGTTDTQYF.

The genes are TRBV5-1 and TRBJ1-1, with unresolved D. The V gene's germline CDR1 is SGHRS and CDR2 YFSETQ. The CDR3 consists of 14 residues. V gave up 0 bases and J gave up 1 base, with 7 bases separating them. DNA for the CDR3: TGCGCCAGCAGCTTGGAAGCTGGGAACACTGAAGCTTTCTTT. Translation: CASSLEAGNTEAFF.

This clone came up once. This sequence joins TRBV19 and TRBJ1-1; TRBD1 matches at 8 bases. This CDR3 is 14 amino acids long. The V gene end was trimmed by 4 bases and the J gene end by 4 bases; junction bases not matched to a gene: 5. Germline V lookup: CDR1 LNHDA, CDR2 SQIVND (reference sequence). CDR3 nucleotide sequence: TGTGCCAGTAGTAACCAGGGGACAGGCACTGAAGCTTTCTTT. Translation gives CASSNQGTGTEAFF.

The chain combines TRBV6-1 with TRBJ2-5, with TRBD2 matching over 8 bases. V was pared by 0 bases and J by 0 bases, with 9 bases of the junction left unmatched. In germline, CDR1 is MNHNS, CDR2 SASEGT. The CDR3 consists of 18 residues. CDR3 region: CASSEAGVYGGDQETQYF. The CDR3 DNA reads TGTGCCAGCAGTGAAGCCGGTGTGTACGGGGGGGACCAAGAGACCCAGTACTTC.

The rearrangement joins TRBV28 to TRBJ1-2; 9 positions agree with TRBD1. Germline V lookup: CDR1 MDHEN, CDR2 SYDVKM. The CDR3 runs 14 residues. The trim removed 2 bases at V and 5 bases at J, leaving 3 bases unmatched. As DNA, the CDR3 is TGTGCCAGCAGTTTAGGGACAGGGACGTATGGCTACACCTTC. This gives the protein CASSLGTGTYGYTF.

This chain uses TRBV21-1 with TRBJ2-3; the DNA was not used to check the table's D call, TRBD2. TRBV21-1 is annotated as a pseudogene. The CDR3 runs 18 residues. CDR3 sequence reads: CASSTPNRGGYSFHTQYF. The CDR3 DNA follows: TGTGCCAGCAGCACACCGAATAGGGGGGGGTACTCATTTCATACGCAGTATTTT.

The V call is TRBV11-2, the J call TRBJ2-7; D is undetermined. Looked up from germline, CDR1 is SGHAT and CDR2 is FQNNGV. V was pared by 2 bases and J by 5 bases, with 7 bases between. The CDR3 length is 12 residues. For the CDR3, the DNA is TGTGCCAGCAGCTTATTGCGAAACGAGCAGTACTTC. Protein sequence: CASSLLRNEQYF.

This chain's CDR3 is CASRTSGGGFEQFF. The DNA of the CDR3 is TGTGCCAGCAGAACTAGCGGGGGCGGGTTTGAGCAGTTCTTC. The chain couples TRBV2 to TRBJ2-1; 11 nucleotides line up with TRBD2. Germline assignment: CDR1 SNHLY and CDR2 FYNNEI. Unmatched junction bases numbered 7, after V lost 6 bases and J lost 9 bases. This CDR3 has 14 amino acids.

This clone was detected only once. This chain links TRBV5-8 with TRBJ1-6; D gene ambiguous. Germline CDR1 and CDR2: SGHTS and YDEGEE. V dropped 1 base and J dropped 10 bases, with 6 bases sitting between them. There are 12 residues in the CDR3. This CDR3 is CASSLRQSPLHF. CDR3 nucleotides: TGTGCCAGCAGCTTGCGACAATCACCCCTCCACTTT.

The DNA for the CDR3 is TGTGCCAGCAGTTCTAGGACAGGGAAAGAGACCCAGTACTTC. Translating it yields CASSSRTGKETQYF. The rearrangement links TRBV5-8 to TRBJ2-5; 8 bases agree with TRBD1. Looked up from germline, CDR1 is SGHTS and CDR2 is YDEGEE. The CDR3 loop spans 14 amino acids. Losses at the gene ends were 5 bases for V and 3 bases for J; bases not matched to a gene: 6.

This clone was observed once. The genes are TRBV5-1 and TRBJ2-7, with D perhaps matching TRBD1 (5 bases). V was pared by 4 bases and J by 2 bases, with 19 bases between. Germline-derived CDR1 and CDR2 are SGHRS and YFSETQ. The CDR3 sequence is 16 residues long. The DNA of the CDR3 is TGCGCCAGCAGCCCTTCCAGGACACCTGAGGCCTACGAGCAGTACTTC. It translates to CASSPSRTPEAYEQYF. Combining the CDR3 with reference TRBV5-1 and TRBJ2-7 gives the whole variable domain KAGVTQTPRYLIKTRGQQVTLSCSPISGHRSVSWYQQTPGQGLQFLFEYFSETQRNKGNFPGRFSGRQFSNSRSEMNVSTLELGDSALYLCASSPSRTPEAYEQYFGPGTRLTVT.

The chain has TRBV6-1 and TRBJ1-4; TRBD1 is a possible D gene (6 bases). CDR3 length: 16 residues. Deletions cut 2 bases from V and 8 bases from J, with 18 bases between. CDR1 is MNHNS and CDR2 is SASEGT in the germline V gene. The CDR3 protein is CASSETSGVGEEKLFF. The CDR3 DNA sequence: TGTGCCAGCAGTGAAACCTCAGGGGTGGGAGAAGAAAAACTGTTTTTT.

This rearrangement joins TRBV7-9 to TRBJ2-1; TRBD1 aligns across 9 bases. This CDR3 has 16 amino acids. J gave up 8 bases and V 5 bases, and 13 bases lay outside the gene matches. Germline CDR1 and CDR2: SEHNR and FQNEAQ (reference sequence). The CDR3 reads CASSLWGATGGDEQFF. CDR3 in DNA: TGTGCCAGCAGCCTTTGGGGGGCCACAGGGGGCGATGAGCAGTTCTTC.

This clone was found a few times. V is TRBV11-2 and J is TRBJ1-1; D might be TRBD1 (5 bases). The CDR3 has 18 amino acids. Trimming pared 1 base from V and 2 bases from J, leaving 20 bases between. Germline V gene sequence: CDR1 SGHAT, CDR2 FQNNGV. The CDR3: CASSLVLGQGAKNTEAFF. CDR3 nucleotides: TGTGCCAGCAGCTTAGTTTTGGGGCAGGGTGCTAAAAACACTGAAGCTTTCTTT.

The CDR3 reads CASSPQRGAGGLIYEQYF. The CDR3 bases are TGTGCCAGCAGCCCCCAGAGGGGGGCGGGGGGGCTTATCTACGAGCAGTACTTC. This rearrangement joins TRBV4-2 to TRBJ2-7; 9 bases fit TRBD2. Germline values: CDR1 LGHNA, CDR2 YNFKEQ. The CDR3 has 18 amino acids. The J segment lost 3 bases and the V segment lost 4 bases, leaving 16 bases of the junction unmatched.

This chain uses TRBV11-2 with TRBJ1-6; no clear D gene. The CDR3 contains 14 residues. From germline, CDR1 is SGHAT and CDR2 FQNNGV. Trimming stripped 2 bases from V and 3 bases from J, with 5 bases between. The CDR3 loop reads CASSLRVYNSPLHF. In nucleotides, the CDR3 is TGTGCCAGCAGCTTACGGGTCTATAATTCACCCCTCCACTTT. The full variable domain, completed using reference TRBV11-2 and TRBJ1-6, is EAGVAQSPRYKIIEKRQSVAFWCNPISGHATLYWYQQILGQGPKLLIQFQNNGVVDDSQLPKDRFSAERLKGVDSTLKIQPAKLEDSAVYLCASSLRVYNSPLHFGNGTRLTVT.